This is a list of T cell receptor beta chains from one sample in a study of post-analysis software for immune sequencing data. One entry per CDR3 protein results from TCRdb running MiXCR on the PCR reads. The repertoire holds approximately 360,000 distinct CDR3 sequences, with around 33% as singletons. Sequenced: blood. These TCRs come from a girl under 18 with multiple sclerosis. The CDR3 runs from the conserved cysteine through the conserved F or W. A D gene is named only where the DNA matches it firmly. Part of the rows lack a size; the others show once, few, many or a class for expanded clones.

14	TRBV7-2	TRBD2	TRBJ2-1	NA	TGTGCCAGCAGTAGACTAGCGGGGTACAATGAGCAGTTCTTC	CASSRLAGYNEQFF
15	TRBV10-3	NA	TRBJ2-1	NA	TGTGCCATCAGCAATCTAGCGACTGACTACAATGAGCAGTTCTTC	CAISNLATDYNEQFF
13	TRBV18	NA	TRBJ2-1	NA	TGTGCCAGCTCACCGTCAGGGACCGCGGTACAGTTCTTC	CASSPSGTAVQFF
14	TRBV7-2	NA	TRBJ2-5	NA	TGTGCCAGCAGCTTATGGGGGGGCGAAGAGACCCAGTACTTC	CASSLWGGEETQYF
14	TRBV12-3/TRBV12-4	NA	TRBJ1-6	many	TGTGCCAGCAGCCGGGACGGGACCAATTCACCCCTCCACTTT	CASSRDGTNSPLHF
14	TRBV6-6	TRBD1	TRBJ1-5	few	TGTGCCAGTACCGACAGGGGAGGCAATCAGCCCCAGCATTTT	CASTDRGGNQPQHF
11	TRBV20-1	TRBD1	TRBJ2-7	few	TGCAGTGCTGGACAGGTTTACGAGCAGTACTTC	CSAGQVYEQYF
14	TRBV6-1	NA	TRBJ1-1	few	TGTGCCGGCCGGGGCGGAGGGCGCAGGACTGAAGCTTTCTTT	CAGRGGGRRTEAFF
13	TRBV4-1	NA	TRBJ2-4	few	TGCGCCAGCAGCCAACCATGGGCCAACATTCAGTACTTC	CASSQPWANIQYF
17	TRBV5-1	TRBD2	TRBJ2-1	NA	TGCGCCAGCAGCTCTGACGGGGGGAGCGGTACCTACAATGAGCAGTTCTTC	CASSSDGGSGTYNEQFF
12	TRBV2	NA	TRBJ2-7	NA	TGTGCCAGCAGTGCTGTCAACTACGAGCAGTACTTC	CASSAVNYEQYF
14	TRBV20-1	TRBD2	TRBJ2-3	NA	TGCAGTGCAAGGGTGGGGGGGAACACAGATACGCAGTATTTT	CSARVGGNTDTQYF